This T cell receptor (beta chain) was sequenced in a study of CD8+ T cells in alopecia areata (dated by TCRdb to the late 2010s). Context from the whole study: The treated patients took part in an open-label pilot trial in which moderate-to-severe alopecia areata was treated with oral tofacitinib at 5 to 10 mg twice daily. RNA was extracted with the PAXgene miRNA kit for fixed scalp, the miRNeasy kit for PBMCs, and the RNeasy kit for mouse skin. Biopsies were taken from tofacitinib-treated patients at baseline and again at 4 and 24 weeks into treatment, and several of those patients also had a later scalp biopsy. Scalp clonality was compared among normal scalp (n=4), patchy alopecia areata scalp (n=8), and alopecia totalis/universalis scalp (n=8). In humans, TCRbeta sequencing was performed on scalp tissue and on sorted CD4+ and CD8+ peripheral blood T cells from healthy controls and from patients with patchy or totalis/universalis alopecia areata. Patients stayed on tofacitinib for 6 to 18 months and then had 6 months of follow-up off drug so that delayed response and recurrence could be assessed. In both human patients and the C3H/HeJ mouse model, the study applied high-throughput TCRbeta sequencing to look at T cell clonal expansion in alopecia areata. Amplification of TCRbeta CDR3 regions was done by immunoSEQ multiplex PCR using 35 Vbeta forward primers and 13 Jbeta reverse primers.

Overall study results and their limits: Compared with normal scalp, lesional scalp had higher clonality and more expanded CD8+ clones, particularly in alopecia totalis/universalis, a pattern that suggests antigenic drive. TCR sequences shared between patients were less clear than in mice, possibly partly because of HLA diversity in the patient population. Scalp TCR repertoire analysis is complicated because resident alphabeta T cells in normal human skin are also sequenced, whereas mouse skin is dominated by gammadelta T cells.

The germline V gene gives CDR1 as SGHTA and CDR2 as FQGNSA. Trimming removed 2 bases from V and 4 bases from J, leaving 5 bases between the germline ends. CDR3 length: 12 amino acids, cysteine to phenylalanine. The CDR3 DNA has 36 bases and is translated from base 1. The library came from the immunoSEQ multiplex PCR assay. RNA was extracted from all samples and reverse transcribed into cDNA, which served as template for TCR sequencing. First-strand cDNA was synthesized with SuperScript III using a 2:1 mix of oligo-dT and random hexamers. Amplification bias was assessed with a synthetic immune receptor repertoire, and residual bias was removed computationally. The original methods were these. Raw reads were preprocessed to remove errors, and CDR3 was defined by IMGT conventions from the conserved cysteine to phenylalanine. To get clonality, Shannon entropy was normalized by log2 of the number of productive unique TCRs and the result was subtracted from 1. Scalp TCRbeta sequences were cross-referenced with sorted blood CD4 and CD8 repertoires so that the CD4 or CD8 identity of scalp clones could be inferred. TCRdb carries this immuneACCESS record with in-frame sequences only. Its versions omit some clonotypes, under half of them owing to an unresolved V gene in the studies checked, with the rest unexplained. V, J and clone size derive from that table, while D and trimming were established from the DNA sequence. The sample table lists hundreds of thousands of clones, 65% to 70% of them with a count of one. 1.2% of the sample is in the top ten clones.

As to this clone: Its antigen target is currently unknown. It has no much larger one-base neighbor in the sample; base qualities were not kept.

This specimen's time point label, per the study, means: baseline before oral tofacitinib. Lesional scalp punch biopsies and peripheral blood were collected from alopecia areata patients. After PBMCs were isolated by density centrifugation and stained for CD3, CD4 and CD8, a FACSAria was used to sort CD4+ and CD8+ T cells. Recombination linked TRBV7-2 to TRBJ2-5; the D gene remains uncertain. The receptor was derived from a human donor with alopecia areata. The sample consisted of CD4+ T cells sorted from blood, taken at week 0. CDR3 loop: CASSLSPETQYF. The sequence in DNA is TGTGCCAGCAGCTTATCTCCAGAGACCCAGTACTTC.